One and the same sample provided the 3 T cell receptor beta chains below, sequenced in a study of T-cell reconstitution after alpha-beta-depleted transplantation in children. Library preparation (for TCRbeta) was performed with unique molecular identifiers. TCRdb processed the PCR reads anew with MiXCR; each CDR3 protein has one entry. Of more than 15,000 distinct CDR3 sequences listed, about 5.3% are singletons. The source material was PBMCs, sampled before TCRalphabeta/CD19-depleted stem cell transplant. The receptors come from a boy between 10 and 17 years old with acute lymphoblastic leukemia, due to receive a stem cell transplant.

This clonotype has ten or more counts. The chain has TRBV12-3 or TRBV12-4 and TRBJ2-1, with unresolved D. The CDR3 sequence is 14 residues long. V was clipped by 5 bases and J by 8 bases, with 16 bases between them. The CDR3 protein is CASSPLVVGYEQFF. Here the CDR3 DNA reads TGTGCCAGCAGTCCCTTGGTGGTAGGCTATGAGCAGTTCTTC.

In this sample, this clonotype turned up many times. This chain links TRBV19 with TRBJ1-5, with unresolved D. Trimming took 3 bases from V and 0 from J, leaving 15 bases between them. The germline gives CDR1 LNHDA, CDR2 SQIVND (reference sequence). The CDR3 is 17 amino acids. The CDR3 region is CASSMYSGLYSNQPQHF. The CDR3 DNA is TGTGCCAGTAGTATGTACAGTGGGTTATATAGCAATCAGCCCCAGCATTTT.

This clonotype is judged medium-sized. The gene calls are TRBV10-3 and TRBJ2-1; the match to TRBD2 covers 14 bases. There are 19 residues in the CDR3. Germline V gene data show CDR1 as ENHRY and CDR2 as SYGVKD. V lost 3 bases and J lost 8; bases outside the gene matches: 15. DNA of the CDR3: TGTGCCATCAGTGACCAATGGAGGGAGACTAGCGGGAGGGATGATGAGCAGTTCTTC. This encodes CAISDQWRETSGRDDEQFF.